The present T cell receptor beta chain was sequenced within a study of OX40 agonist ivuxolimab in advanced cancers. Exclusion applied to patients with autoimmune disease history or systemic immunosuppression. The assay was immunoSEQ multiplex PCR, and TCRdb's table has in-frame clones only and misses some. The sample contains about 18,000 clones, 80% to 90% of which appear only once. The CDR3 is 15 amino acids. CDR1 MDHEN and CDR2 SYDVKM come from the germline V gene. The germline V and J ends were trimmed by 1 base and 3 bases, with 13 bases remaining between them. This TCR came from an adult with an advanced solid tumor such as melanoma, head and neck, liver or kidney cancer. The input for sequencing was CD4+ or CD8+ T cells sorted from blood, taken in a trial of the OX40 agonist ivuxolimab. J is TRBJ2-7 and V is TRBV28; tentative D call: TRBD1 (5 bases). CDR3 sequence (DNA): TGTGCCAGCAGTTTATCGTCCAGGGAATTCTACGAGCAGTACTTC. Its translation: CASSLSSREFYEQYF.